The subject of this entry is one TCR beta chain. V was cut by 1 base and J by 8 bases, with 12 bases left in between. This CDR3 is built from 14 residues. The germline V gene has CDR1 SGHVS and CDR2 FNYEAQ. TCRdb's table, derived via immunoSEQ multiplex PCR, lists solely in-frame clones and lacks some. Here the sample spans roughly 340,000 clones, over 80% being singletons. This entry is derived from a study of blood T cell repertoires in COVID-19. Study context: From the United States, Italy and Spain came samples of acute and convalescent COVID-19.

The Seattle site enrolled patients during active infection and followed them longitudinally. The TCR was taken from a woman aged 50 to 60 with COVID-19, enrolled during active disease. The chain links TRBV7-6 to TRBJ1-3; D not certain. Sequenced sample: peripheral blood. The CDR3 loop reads CASSLDRGRDTIYF. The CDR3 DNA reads TGTGCCAGCAGCTTAGACCGTGGGCGGGACACCATATATTTT.